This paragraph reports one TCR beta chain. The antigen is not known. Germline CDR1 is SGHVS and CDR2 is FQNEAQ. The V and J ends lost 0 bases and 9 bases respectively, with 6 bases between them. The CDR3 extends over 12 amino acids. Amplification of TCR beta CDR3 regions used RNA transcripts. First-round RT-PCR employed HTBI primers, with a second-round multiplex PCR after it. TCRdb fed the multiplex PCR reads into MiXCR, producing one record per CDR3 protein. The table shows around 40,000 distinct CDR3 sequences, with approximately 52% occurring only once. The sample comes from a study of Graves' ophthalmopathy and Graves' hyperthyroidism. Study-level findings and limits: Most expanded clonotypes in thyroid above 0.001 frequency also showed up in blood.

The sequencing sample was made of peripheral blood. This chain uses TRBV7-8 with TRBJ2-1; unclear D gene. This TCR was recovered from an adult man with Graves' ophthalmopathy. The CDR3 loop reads CASSLALGEQFF. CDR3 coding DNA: TGTGCCAGCAGCTTAGCGTTGGGTGAGCAGTTCTTC.